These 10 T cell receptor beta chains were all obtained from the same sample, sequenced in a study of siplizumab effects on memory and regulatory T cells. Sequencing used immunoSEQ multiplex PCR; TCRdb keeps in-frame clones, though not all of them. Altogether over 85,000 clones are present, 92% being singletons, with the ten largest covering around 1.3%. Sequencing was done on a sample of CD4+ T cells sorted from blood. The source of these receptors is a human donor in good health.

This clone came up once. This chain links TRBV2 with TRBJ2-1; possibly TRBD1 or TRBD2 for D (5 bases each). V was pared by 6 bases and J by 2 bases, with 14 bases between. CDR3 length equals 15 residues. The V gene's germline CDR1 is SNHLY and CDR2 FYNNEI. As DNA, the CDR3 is TGTGCCAGCAGGGGCCGGGACCGCGCCTACAATGAGCAGTTCTTC. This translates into CASRGRDRAYNEQFF.

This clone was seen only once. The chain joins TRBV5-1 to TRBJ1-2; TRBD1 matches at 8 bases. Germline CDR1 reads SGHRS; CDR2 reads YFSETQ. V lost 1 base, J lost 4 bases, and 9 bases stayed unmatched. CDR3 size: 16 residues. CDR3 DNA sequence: TGCGCCAGCAGCTTGACACAAATGCAGGGGGCCTATGGCTACACCTTC. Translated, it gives CASSLTQMQGAYGYTF.

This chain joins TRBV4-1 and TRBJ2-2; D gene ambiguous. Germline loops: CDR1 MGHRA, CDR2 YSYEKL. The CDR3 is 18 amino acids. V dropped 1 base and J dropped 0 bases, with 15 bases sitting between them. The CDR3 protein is CASSQASRHPANTGELFF. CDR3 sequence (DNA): TGCGCCAGCAGCCAAGCGAGCAGGCACCCCGCGAACACCGGGGAGCTGTTTTTT.

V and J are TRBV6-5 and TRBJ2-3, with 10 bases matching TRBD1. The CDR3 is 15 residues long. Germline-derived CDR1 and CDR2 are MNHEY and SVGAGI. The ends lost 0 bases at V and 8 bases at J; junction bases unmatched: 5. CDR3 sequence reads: CASSYSGQGVGTQYF. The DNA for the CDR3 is TGTGCCAGCAGTTACTCTGGACAGGGGGTCGGTACGCAGTATTTT.

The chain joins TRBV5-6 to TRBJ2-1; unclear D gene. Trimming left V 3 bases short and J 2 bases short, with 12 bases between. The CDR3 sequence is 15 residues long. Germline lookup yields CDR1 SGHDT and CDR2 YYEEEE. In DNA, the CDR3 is TGTGCCAGCAGCTGGGTGGCTAGGCCCTACAATGAGCAGTTCTTC. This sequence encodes CASSWVARPYNEQFF.

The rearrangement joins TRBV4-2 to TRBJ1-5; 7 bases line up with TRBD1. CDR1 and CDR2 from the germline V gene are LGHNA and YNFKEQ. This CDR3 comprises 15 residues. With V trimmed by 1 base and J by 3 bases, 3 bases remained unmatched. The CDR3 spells CASSQAGQDNQPQHF. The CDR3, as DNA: TGTGCCAGCAGCCAAGCCGGACAGGACAATCAGCCCCAGCATTTT.

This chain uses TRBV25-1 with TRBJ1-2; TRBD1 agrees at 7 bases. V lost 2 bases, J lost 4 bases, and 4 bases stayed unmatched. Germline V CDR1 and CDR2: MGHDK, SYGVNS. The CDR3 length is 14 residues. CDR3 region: CASSEGWDSYGYTF. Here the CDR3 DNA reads TGTGCCAGCAGTGAAGGTTGGGACAGCTATGGCTACACCTTC.

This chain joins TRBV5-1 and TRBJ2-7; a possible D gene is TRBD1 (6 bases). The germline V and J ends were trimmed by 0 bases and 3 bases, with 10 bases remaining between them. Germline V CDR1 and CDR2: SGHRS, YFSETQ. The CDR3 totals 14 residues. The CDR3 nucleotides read TGCGCCAGCAGCTTGGTAGGGGGAGACTACGAGCAGTACTTC. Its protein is CASSLVGGDYEQYF.

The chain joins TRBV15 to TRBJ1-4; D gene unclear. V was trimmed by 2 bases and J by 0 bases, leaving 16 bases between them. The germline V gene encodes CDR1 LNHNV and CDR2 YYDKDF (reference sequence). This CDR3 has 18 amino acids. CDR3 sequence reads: CATSRPVTRSATNEKLFF. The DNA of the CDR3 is TGTGCCACCAGCAGACCGGTAACTAGATCTGCAACTAATGAAAAACTGTTTTTT.

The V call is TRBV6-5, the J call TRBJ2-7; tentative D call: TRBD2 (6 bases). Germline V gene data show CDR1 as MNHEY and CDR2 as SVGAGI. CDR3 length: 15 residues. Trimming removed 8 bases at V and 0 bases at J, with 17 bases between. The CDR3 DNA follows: TGTGCCAGCCGCAGGATCCGGGGGTCCTCCTACGAGCAGTACTTC. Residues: CASRRIRGSSYEQYF.